Below, 23 T cell receptor beta chains from the same sample are listed, as sequenced in a study of blood T cell repertoires in COVID-19. Sequencing used immunoSEQ multiplex PCR; TCRdb keeps in-frame clones, though not all of them. The sample includes 250,000 to 350,000 clones, approximately 90% of them seen just once. The sample was peripheral blood. These receptors were taken from a woman aged 55-70 years with acute or convalescent COVID-19.

Concerning this clone itself: Other DNA sequences within the sample encode an identical CDR3. The chain carries TRBV12-3 or TRBV12-4 and TRBJ2-3; no clear D gene. CDR3 length equals 11 residues. The ends were cut back, 5 bases at V and 3 bases at J, with 3 bases in the middle. The CDR3 spells CASSRTDTQYF. CDR3 nucleotides: TGTGCCAGCAGTCGGACAGATACGCAGTATTTT.

CDR3 DNA: TGTGCCAGCAGGGACAGGGGACCATACAATGAGCAGTTCTTC. Its translation: CASRDRGPYNEQFF. This chain uses TRBV2 with TRBJ2-1, with TRBD1 identical over 9 bases. V dropped 6 bases and J dropped 4; count of bases not matched to a gene: 4. Germline values: CDR1 SNHLY, CDR2 FYNNEI. CDR3 length: 14 amino acids.

The chain recombines TRBV6-6 with TRBJ1-1; TRBD1 is a possible D gene (5 bases). The germline CDR1 and CDR2 sequences are MNHNY and SVGAGI (reference sequence). Trimming cost V 3 bases and J 8 bases, with 10 bases left between them. The CDR3 length is 12 residues. The CDR3 coding sequence is TGTGCCAGCAGTTATAGGCAGGGAGAAGCTTTCTTT. Its translation is CASSYRQGEAFF.

CDR3 loop: CASSPLWEAEAFF. The CDR3 bases are TGTGCCAGCTCACCACTCTGGGAGGCTGAAGCTTTCTTT. The rearrangement links TRBV18 to TRBJ1-1; no firm D call. This CDR3 has 13 amino acids. CDR1 is KGHSH and CDR2 is LQKENI in the germline V gene. Trimming left V 1 base short and J 6 bases short, with 9 bases between.

This sequence joins TRBV24-1 and TRBJ2-2, with D tentatively TRBD2 (6 bases). Looked up from germline, CDR1 is KGHDR and CDR2 is SFDVKD. With 12 bases removed from V and 0 bases from J, the gap between germline ends came to 10 bases. The CDR3 sequence is 13 residues long. The CDR3 coding sequence is TGTGCCTCCCGGGAGTCGAACACCGGGGAGCTGTTTTTT. Translated: CASRESNTGELFF.

The V call is TRBV18, the J call TRBJ1-1; D unresolved. With 8 bases removed from V and 6 bases from J, the gap between germline ends came to 10 bases. The CDR3 consists of 11 residues. Looked up from germline, CDR1 is KGHSH and CDR2 is LQKENI. The DNA for the CDR3 is TGTGCCAGCCAAAAAGAGGCTGAAGCTTTCTTT. Translating gives CASQKEAEAFF. The variable domain in full, with the rest retrieved from reference TRBV18 and TRBJ1-1, is NAGVMQNPRHLVRRRGQEARLRCSPMKGHSHVYWYRQLPEEGLKFMVYLQKENIIDESGMPKERFSAEFPKEGPSILRIQQVVRGDSAAYFCASQKEAEAFFGQGTRLTVV.

The chain couples TRBV27 to TRBJ2-7, with D maybe TRBD1 (7 bases). CDR1 MNHEY and CDR2 SMNVEV come from the germline V gene (reference sequence). This CDR3 is built from 14 residues. Trimming shortened V by 3 bases and J by 3 bases, and 12 bases separated the two germline ends. The CDR3 region is CASSLAGQNYEQYF. For the CDR3, the DNA is TGTGCCAGCAGTTTGGCGGGACAGAACTACGAGCAGTACTTC.

The V and J genes are TRBV7-2 and TRBJ2-1, with a tentative D call TRBD1 (5 bases). The CDR3 contains 15 residues. CDR1 SGHTA and CDR2 FQGNSA come from the germline V gene. Trimming removed 2 bases from V and 6 bases from J, with 14 bases in between. Here the CDR3 DNA reads TGTGCCAGCAGCTTACAGGGTCGCGTGGGCAATGAGCAGTTCTTC. This encodes CASSLQGRVGNEQFF.

Only a few counts were recorded for this clone. This rearrangement joins TRBV5-1 to TRBJ1-2, with a tentative D call TRBD1 (5 bases). V shed 2 bases and J shed 4 bases, with 9 bases lying between them. The CDR3 covers 13 residues. Germline CDR1 SGHRS, CDR2 YFSETQ. The CDR3, as DNA: TGCGCCAGCAGCTTAGACAGCACCTATGGCTACACCTTC. Amino acid sequence: CASSLDSTYGYTF.

The count of this clone is one. The rearrangement joins TRBV7-3 to TRBJ2-1; TRBD2 matches at 10 bases. CDR3 length: 15 residues. V shed 1 base, J shed 4 bases, and the junction held 1 base outside the gene matches. From germline, CDR1 is SGHTA and CDR2 FQGTGA. This CDR3 reads CASSLIAGGYNEQFF. CDR3 nucleotides: TGTGCCAGCAGCTTAATAGCGGGGGGATACAATGAGCAGTTCTTC.

This chain links TRBV6-5 with TRBJ2-7; 9 bases agree with TRBD1. Per germline, CDR1 MNHEY and CDR2 SVGAGI. V shed 7 bases, J shed 2 bases, and the junction held 3 bases outside the gene matches. The CDR3 consists of 13 residues. The CDR3 is CASIGTGTYEQYF. In DNA, the CDR3 is TGTGCCAGCATAGGGACAGGGACCTACGAGCAGTACTTC.

V usage is TRBV9 and J usage is TRBJ1-1; 9 positions agree with TRBD1. This CDR3 has 14 amino acids. With V trimmed by 0 bases and J by 5 bases, 2 bases remained unmatched. Germline V gene data show CDR1 as SGDLS and CDR2 as YYNGEE. The CDR3 nucleotides read TGTGCCAGCAGCGTAGAACAGGGGGCGACTGAAGCTTTCTTT. Its translation: CASSVEQGATEAFF.

The sample holds a few counts of this clone. The chain couples TRBV28 to TRBJ1-6, with 10 nucleotides matching TRBD1. The CDR3 covers 17 residues. Germline-derived CDR1 and CDR2 are MDHEN and SYDVKM. V trimming: 5 bases; J trimming: 1 base; junction bases outside the gene matches: 5. DNA of the CDR3: TGTGCCAGCAGTCGGGGACAGGGGAGTTCCTATAATTCACCCCTCCACTTT. This sequence encodes CASSRGQGSSYNSPLHF. Complete variable domain (other parts from reference TRBV28 and TRBJ1-6): DVKVTQSSRYLVKRTGEKVFLECVQDMDHENMFWYRQDPGLGLRLIYFSYDVKMKEKGDIPEGYSVSREKKERFSLILESASTNQTSMYLCASSRGQGSSYNSPLHFGNGTRLTVT.

The gene calls are TRBV7-9 and TRBJ2-1, with TRBD2 matching over 8 bases. Germline V gene lookup returns CDR1 SEHNR and CDR2 FQNEAQ (reference sequence). The CDR3 extends over 15 amino acids. The V gene end was trimmed by 2 bases and the J gene end by 2 bases; junction bases not matched to a gene: 2. CDR3: CASSLSLAAYNEQFF. In DNA, the CDR3 is TGTGCCAGCAGCTTATCACTAGCGGCCTACAATGAGCAGTTCTTC.

As DNA, the CDR3 is TGTGCCAGCAGCCAAGAGGCCTGGGGGACACTTCCCTACGAGCAGTACTTC. This sequence encodes CASSQEAWGTLPYEQYF. The chain carries TRBV14 and TRBJ2-7; weak D call: TRBD1 (6 bases). Germline V CDR1 and CDR2: SGHDN, FVKESK. V lost 0 bases, J lost 2 bases, and 17 bases lay in between. CDR3 length equals 17 residues. The whole variable domain, remainder taken from reference TRBV14 and TRBJ2-7, is EAGVTQFPSHSVIEKGQTVTLRCDPISGHDNLYWYRRVMGKEIKFLLHFVKESKQDESGMPNNRFLAERTGGTYSTLKVQPAELEDSGVYFCASSQEAWGTLPYEQYFGPGTRLTVT.

The chain combines TRBV9 with TRBJ2-5; 8 bases line up with TRBD1. Germline-derived CDR1 and CDR2 are SGDLS and YYNGEE. V shed 4 bases and J 4 bases; nucleotides not matched to a gene: 6. The CDR3 spans 14 residues. This chain's CDR3 is CASSTPGQAETQYF. CDR3 DNA: TGTGCCAGCAGCACCCCGGGACAGGCAGAGACCCAGTACTTC.

The chain carries TRBV19 and TRBJ1-2; D might be TRBD1 (6 bases). V was clipped by 3 bases and J by 4 bases, with 12 bases between them. Per germline, CDR1 LNHDA and CDR2 SQIVND (reference sequence). The CDR3 totals 14 residues. The CDR3 reads CASSIMGAVYGYTF. The CDR3 DNA reads TGTGCCAGTAGTATTATGGGGGCGGTCTATGGCTACACCTTC.

This rearrangement joins TRBV10-2 to TRBJ2-3; 12 bases agree with TRBD2. V shed 7 bases, J shed 6 bases, and the junction held 20 bases outside the gene matches. The CDR3 runs 19 residues. CDR1 and CDR2 (germline): WSHSY, SAAADI. The CDR3, as DNA: TGCGCCAGCACCCTCGGCGGTCCTAGCGGGAGGGCCAAAGATGATACGCAGTATTTT. Residues: CASTLGGPSGRAKDDTQYF.

The chain joins TRBV7-6 to TRBJ2-1; 9 bases match TRBD2. The ends lost 1 base at V and 6 bases at J; junction bases unmatched: 7. The CDR3 contains 16 residues. Germline V lookup: CDR1 SGHVS, CDR2 FNYEAQ. CDR3 sequence reads: CASSLEASGGSNEQFF. CDR3 nucleotide sequence: TGTGCCAGCAGCTTAGAAGCCAGCGGGGGGTCCAATGAGCAGTTCTTC. The full variable domain, its missing parts supplied by reference TRBV7-6 and TRBJ2-1, is GAGVSQSPRYKVTKRGQDVALRCDPISGHVSLYWYRQALGQGPEFLTYFNYEAQQDKSGLPNDRFSAERPEGSISTLTIQRTEQRDSAMYRCASSLEASGGSNEQFFGPGTRLTVL.

This rearrangement joins TRBV7-6 to TRBJ2-1, with TRBD2 identical over 10 bases. CDR1 and CDR2 (germline): SGHVS, FNYEAQ. The V and J ends lost 5 bases and 0 bases, in that order; junction bases with no gene match: 4. CDR3 length: 16 residues. The CDR3 sequence is CASSISGGSSYNEQFF. The CDR3 DNA reads as TGTGCCAGCAGCATTAGCGGGGGGAGCTCCTACAATGAGCAGTTCTTC.

The gene calls are TRBV5-4 and TRBJ2-1; 7 nucleotides match TRBD2. J lost 6 bases, V lost 4 bases, and 10 bases had no gene match. Germline V gene sequence: CDR1 SGHNT, CDR2 YYREEE (reference sequence). The CDR3 has 15 residues. In DNA, the CDR3 is TGTGCCAGCAGCCCGCCCCCGCGGGAGTTCAATGAGCAGTTCTTC. Protein sequence: CASSPPPREFNEQFF.

The V and J genes are TRBV7-2 and TRBJ2-3; no definite D call. Germline V gene sequence: CDR1 SGHTA, CDR2 FQGNSA. The length of the CDR3 is 15 residues. V was cut by 2 bases and J by 0 bases, with 9 bases left in between. The CDR3 sequence: CASSLSPISTDTQYF. The DNA of the CDR3 is TGTGCCAGCAGCTTATCCCCCATCAGCACAGATACGCAGTATTTT. Full variable domain (missing parts from reference TRBV7-2 and TRBJ2-3): GAGVSQSPSNKVTEKGKDVELRCDPISGHTALYWYRQSLGQGLEFLIYFQGNSAPDKSGLPSDRFSAERTGGSVSTLTIQRTQQEDSAVYLCASSLSPISTDTQYFGPGTRLTVL.

The J gene is TRBJ1-2, the V gene TRBV2; D is unclear. V was trimmed by 1 base and J by 2 bases, leaving 11 bases between them. This CDR3 spans 15 amino acids. Germline loops: CDR1 SNHLY, CDR2 FYNNEI. This chain's CDR3 is CASSEGSSGNYGYTF. CDR3 in DNA: TGTGCCAGCAGTGAAGGTTCCTCAGGAAACTATGGCTACACCTTC.